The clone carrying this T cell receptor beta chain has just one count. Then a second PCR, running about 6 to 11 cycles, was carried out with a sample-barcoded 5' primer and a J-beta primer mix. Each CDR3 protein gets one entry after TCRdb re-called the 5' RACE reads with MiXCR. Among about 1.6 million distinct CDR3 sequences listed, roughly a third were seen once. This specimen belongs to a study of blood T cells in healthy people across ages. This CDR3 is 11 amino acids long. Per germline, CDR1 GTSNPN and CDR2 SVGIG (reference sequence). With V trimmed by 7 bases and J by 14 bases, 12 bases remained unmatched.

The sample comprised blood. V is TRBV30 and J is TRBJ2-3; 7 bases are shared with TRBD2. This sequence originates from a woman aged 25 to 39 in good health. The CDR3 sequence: CASQRAGVRYF. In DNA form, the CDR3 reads TGTGCCTCCCAGAGGGCGGGGGTGCGGTATTTT.